This T cell receptor beta chain was observed in a study of CD8 T cells in Susac syndrome. On this clonotype itself: What it binds is unknown.

TCR beta sequences were obtained from blood CD8+ and CD4+ T cells. Purification of the CD8+ and CD4+ T cells relied on negative isolation, and TEMRA cells underwent FACS enrichment. The CDR3 extends over 15 amino acids. Trimming took 3 bases from V and 9 from J, leaving 19 bases between them. CDR1 is SGDLS and CDR2 is YYNGEE in the germline V gene. Reverse transcription of about 0.5 to 1 ug RNA used random hexamers. The TCR beta CDR3 was amplified by immunoSEQ multiplex PCR across 54 Vbeta, 13 Jbeta. TCRdb reprocessed the immunoSEQ multiplex PCR reads via MiXCR and lists one record per CDR3 protein. This sample has approximately 120,000 distinct CDR3 sequences, with 85% to 95% found just once. Study results and caveats: The number of individuals included in the study's TCR sequencing and HLA analysis was acknowledged as relatively small.

Sequenced sample: CD8+ T cells from PBMCs. This TCR derives from a human donor with multiple sclerosis. The chain recombines TRBV9 with TRBJ2-1; a possible D gene is TRBD2 (6 bases). CDR3 sequence: CASSGAGTHGGEQFF. The CDR3 DNA sequence: TGTGCCAGCAGCGGAGCCGGGACGCACGGGGGTGAGCAGTTCTTC.